A single sample is the source of the 29 T cell receptor beta chains below, sequenced in a study of T cells in Graves' hyperthyroidism and ophthalmopathy. RNA transcripts served as the template for amplifying TCR beta CDR3 regions. Initially, a first-round RT-PCR of the TCR CDR3 employed the HTBI primer set. One entry per CDR3 protein results from TCRdb running MiXCR on the multiplex PCR reads. The repertoire holds about 200,000 distinct CDR3 sequences, 17% seen once, with roughly 55% in the top ten. Material for sequencing was blood. These receptors all stem from a woman aged 45-60 years with Graves' hyperthyroidism.

The sample holds one count of this clonotype. Since a much larger clone is just one base distant, this may be a read error. The chain is built from TRBV6-5 and TRBJ1-2; the match to TRBD1 covers 7 bases. The CDR3 is made up of 14 amino acids. Germline loops: CDR1 MNHEY, CDR2 SVGAGI. The trim removed 4 bases at V and 10 bases at J, leaving 12 bases unmatched. In DNA form, the CDR3 reads TGTGCCAGCAGTTTCGGGAGGGACAGTGGGGTCTACACCTTC. Amino acids: CASSFGRDSGVYTF.

The CDR3 coding sequence is TGTGCCAGCAGTATGACAGGCTCTTCTGGAAACACCATATATTTT. Protein: CASSMTGSSGNTIYF. The V call is TRBV12-3 or TRBV12-4, the J call TRBJ1-3; perhaps TRBD1 as D (6 bases). This CDR3 is built from 15 residues. V was cut by 5 bases and J by 1 base, with 12 bases left in between.

This clonotype has a count of ten or more. The chain combines TRBV11-2 with TRBJ2-5; D uncertain. Germline CDR1 is SGHAT and CDR2 is FQNNGV. The CDR3 contains 13 residues. V dropped 5 bases and J dropped 1 base, with 8 bases sitting between them. The DNA of the CDR3 is TGTGCCAGCAGCCCCAATACCCAAGAGACCCAGTACTTC. It translates to CASSPNTQETQYF.

This clonotype appeared many times. This chain connects TRBV12-3 or TRBV12-4 to TRBJ2-3, with D perhaps matching TRBD2 (6 bases). Trimming removed 7 bases from V and 4 bases from J, with 12 bases in between. The CDR3 totals 13 residues. CDR3 sequence (DNA): TGTGCCAGCATCGGGGGAGTCGCAGATACGCAGTATTTT. Translating gives CASIGGVADTQYF.

Ten or more counts support this clonotype. The J gene is TRBJ2-1, the V gene TRBV27; TRBD2 matches at 8 bases. CDR1 and CDR2 from the germline V gene are MNHEY and SMNVEV (reference sequence). V dropped 1 base and J dropped 0; count of bases not matched to a gene: 11. The CDR3 runs 19 residues. CDR3 protein: CASSLWIDSGVSSYNEQFF. The CDR3, as DNA: TGTGCCAGCAGTTTATGGATCGATAGCGGGGTAAGCTCCTACAATGAGCAGTTCTTC.

The chain links TRBV6-1 to TRBJ2-1, with 14 bases that match TRBD2. V trimming: 6 bases; J trimming: 1 base; junction bases outside the gene matches: 5. This CDR3 spans 17 amino acids. CDR1 is MNHNS and CDR2 is SASEGT in the germline V gene. CDR3 amino acids: CASRTRLAGGSYNEQFF. CDR3 DNA: TGTGCCAGCAGAACCCGACTAGCGGGAGGGTCCTACAATGAGCAGTTCTTC.

Ten or more counts support this clonotype. The genes are TRBV6-1 and TRBJ1-2; D not certain. This CDR3 has 15 residues. Germline-derived CDR1 and CDR2 are MNHNS and SASEGT. Trimming stripped 2 bases from V and 4 bases from J, with 14 bases between. CDR3 coding DNA: TGTGCCAGCAGTGAAACTTCAGCAAACCTCTATGGCTACACCTTC. Encoded protein: CASSETSANLYGYTF.

This clonotype was seen repeatedly, ten times or more. The V and J genes are TRBV12-3 or TRBV12-4 and TRBJ2-1, with unresolved D. The CDR3 sequence is 11 residues long. Between the trimmed V and J ends, which lost 7 bases and 13 bases, there was a span of 14 bases. The CDR3 sequence is CASTKSGVQFF. CDR3 nucleotides: TGTGCCAGCACCAAAAGTGGGGTTCAGTTCTTC.

V usage is TRBV2 and J usage is TRBJ1-4; tentatively, D is TRBD1 (5 bases). V was shortened by 1 base and J by 8 bases, with 14 bases between the two germline ends. CDR1 SNHLY and CDR2 FYNNEI come from the germline V gene. This CDR3 has 15 residues. The DNA of the CDR3 is TGTGCCAGCAGTGAAGAGAGGGGTCTTTCGGAAAAACTGTTTTTT. It is translated as CASSEERGLSEKLFF.

This clonotype was observed many times. This rearrangement joins TRBV6-5 to TRBJ2-1; D possibly corresponds to TRBD2 (7 bases). This CDR3 is 17 amino acids long. Deletions cut 0 bases from V and 9 bases from J, with 21 bases between. CDR1 is MNHEY, CDR2 SVGAGI, per germline. The CDR3 DNA is TGTGCCAGCAGTTACTCGAAGTCACGGGGGGCCCGGGGTGAGCAGTTCTTC. Protein: CASSYSKSRGARGEQFF.

As for this clonotype: A clone one base away is much larger, so this may be a read error. V is TRBV10-3 and J is TRBJ2-3, with 7 positions matching TRBD2. The CDR3 is made up of 14 amino acids. The germline V gene encodes CDR1 ENHRY and CDR2 SYGVKD. CDR3 amino acids: CDIARAGDTDTQYF. CDR3 nucleotides: TGTGACATCGCCCGGGCGGGGGACACAGATACGCAGTATTTT.

This clonotype was counted a single time. The chain links TRBV18 to TRBJ1-1, with unresolved D. Germline loops: CDR1 KGHSH, CDR2 LQKENI. The CDR3 covers 12 residues. V was cut by 1 base and J by 8 bases, with 8 bases left in between. CDR3: CASSPRSQEAFF. CDR3 nucleotides: TGTGCCAGCTCACCACGCAGTCAAGAAGCTTTCTTT.

Many counts were recorded for this clonotype. This chain joins TRBV10-2 and TRBJ2-3; 8 bases fit TRBD2. V dropped 6 bases and J dropped 4; count of bases not matched to a gene: 12. Germline lookup yields CDR1 WSHSY and CDR2 SAAADI. The length of the CDR3 is 16 residues. CDR3 sequence: CASRRRGAGDADTQYF. The DNA for the CDR3 is TGCGCCAGCAGACGCCGTGGAGCGGGAGACGCAGATACGCAGTATTTT.

This clonotype was recorded only once. The J gene is TRBJ1-6, the V gene TRBV28; a possible D gene is TRBD1 (5 bases). Germline V gives CDR1 MDHEN, CDR2 SYDVKM. V was trimmed by 7 bases and J by 5 bases, leaving 12 bases between them. This CDR3 comprises 14 residues. In DNA, the CDR3 is TGTGCCAGCAACCCGGGGACCAATAATTCACCCCTCCACTTT. This codes for CASNPGTNNSPLHF. Complete variable domain (other parts from reference TRBV28 and TRBJ1-6): DVKVTQSSRYLVKRTGEKVFLECVQDMDHENMFWYRQDPGLGLRLIYFSYDVKMKEKGDIPEGYSVSREKKERFSLILESASTNQTSMYLCASNPGTNNSPLHFGNGTRLTVT.

This clonotype was counted at least ten times. The rearrangement joins TRBV29-1 to TRBJ2-2; a possible D gene is TRBD2 (6 bases). V gave up 7 bases and J gave up 2 bases, with 11 bases separating them. The CDR3 runs 13 residues. Germline values: CDR1 SQVTM, CDR2 ANQGSEA. As DNA, the CDR3 is TGCAGCGGGGGGGACCAAAACACCGGGGAGCTGTTTTTT. It is translated as CSGGDQNTGELFF.

This clonotype was found many times. V usage is TRBV6-1 and J usage is TRBJ2-3; weak D call: TRBD2 (6 bases). The germline V and J ends were trimmed by 6 bases and 2 bases, with 21 bases remaining between them. CDR3 size: 17 residues. The V gene's germline CDR1 is MNHNS and CDR2 SASEGT. As DNA, the CDR3 is TGTGCCAGCAGCCCCCACGGAGGGAAGGCGGACACAGATACGCAGTATTTT. This sequence encodes CASSPHGGKADTDTQYF.

Here the CDR3 DNA reads TGTGCCAGCAGCCAATGGGTTTACGAGCAGTACTTC. This translates into CASSQWVYEQYF. V gene TRBV14 combines with J gene TRBJ2-7; no firm D call. This CDR3 is 12 amino acids long. V was trimmed by 2 bases and J by 4 bases, leaving 6 bases between them. CDR1 and CDR2 from the germline V gene are SGHDN and FVKESK.

This clonotype was recorded many times. The chain recombines TRBV6-1 with TRBJ2-7; D is unresolved. CDR3 length: 13 amino acids. V was trimmed by 5 bases and J by 3 bases, leaving 11 bases between them. Germline V gene data show CDR1 as MNHNS and CDR2 as SASEGT. The CDR3 sequence: CASSYGLNYEQYF. In DNA form, the CDR3 reads TGTGCCAGCAGTTACGGGCTTAACTACGAGCAGTACTTC.

This clonotype has ten or more counts. The gene calls are TRBV6-1 and TRBJ1-1, with D unclear. Germline V gene lookup returns CDR1 MNHNS and CDR2 SASEGT. The CDR3 totals 13 residues. V lost 6 bases and J 0 bases, leaving 8 bases between the germline ends. The CDR3 nucleotides read TGTGCCAGCAGCTATACCATGAACACTGAAGCTTTCTTT. It specifies CASSYTMNTEAFF.

As for this clonotype: One end of the junction is discordant with germline, which a read error may explain. The V gene is TRBV3-1, the J gene TRBJ2-4; 8 positions agree with TRBD2. Germline CDR1 reads LGHDT; CDR2 reads YNNKEL (reference sequence). CDR3 length: 15 residues. The CDR3 spells CASSGDGRAKNIQCF. The DNA of the CDR3 is TGTGCCAGCAGTGGTGACGGGAGGGCCAAAAACATTCAGTGCTTC.

The gene calls are TRBV24-1 and TRBJ2-5, with 8 positions matching TRBD2. The CDR3 contains 16 residues. CDR1 is KGHDR, CDR2 SFDVKD, per germline. The junction had 11 bases not matched to a gene; V was cut back by 2 bases and J by 7 bases. CDR3 region: CATSDSRRGGGGTQYF. In nucleotides, the CDR3 is TGTGCCACCAGTGATTCCAGACGGGGGGGAGGGGGGACCCAGTACTTC.

This clonotype has a count of ten or more. J is TRBJ2-3 and V is TRBV30, with 11 bases matching TRBD2. CDR1 GTSNPN and CDR2 SVGIG come from the germline V gene (reference sequence). The CDR3 sequence is 14 residues long. J was trimmed by 2 bases and V by 7 bases; bases with no gene match: 5. The CDR3 bases are TGTGCCTCCAGACTAGCGGGGTTCACAGATACGCAGTATTTT. Residues: CASRLAGFTDTQYF. Combining the CDR3 with reference TRBV30 and TRBJ2-3 gives the whole variable domain SQTIHQWPATLVQPVGSPLSLECTVEGTSNPNLYWYRQAAGRGLQLLFYSVGIGQISSEVPQNLSASRPQDRQFILSSKKLLLSDSGFYLCASRLAGFTDTQYFGPGTRLTVL.

This clonotype was picked up many times. The rearrangement joins TRBV29-1 to TRBJ2-3; 9 bases fit TRBD1. With 8 bases clipped from V and 4 bases from J, the junction kept 10 bases outside the gene matches. This CDR3 region has 14 residues. Germline values: CDR1 SQVTM, CDR2 ANQGSEA. In DNA, the CDR3 is TGCAGCTCCTCCGGGACAGGGCTGCCAGATACGCAGTATTTT. It specifies CSSSGTGLPDTQYF.

Only one count was recorded for this clonotype. The chain is built from TRBV6-5 and TRBJ1-6; 7 bases map to TRBD1. CDR3 length: 14 amino acids. V lost 3 bases to trimming and J lost 7 bases; unmatched junction nucleotides: 3. Germline V gives CDR1 MNHEY, CDR2 SVGAGI. CDR3 residues: CASSYYRGNSPLHF. The CDR3 DNA reads TGTGCCAGCAGTTATTACAGGGGAAATTCACCCCTCCACTTT.

At least ten counts were recorded for this clonotype. This chain connects TRBV11-3 to TRBJ2-1; D may be TRBD2 (5 bases). The V gene lost 5 bases and the J gene lost 4 bases, with 15 bases spanning the gap. The V gene's germline CDR1 is SGHNT and CDR2 YENEEA. CDR3 length: 15 residues. The CDR3, as DNA: TGTGCCAGCAGCGAGGGCGTGAGCCGTTACAATGAGCAGTTCTTC. Amino acid sequence: CASSEGVSRYNEQFF. Drawing the rest from reference TRBV11-3 and TRBJ2-1, the complete variable domain is EAGVVQSPRYKIIEKKQPVAFWCNPISGHNTLYWYLQNLGQGPELLIRYENEEAVDDSQLPKDRFSAERLKGVDSTLKIQPAELGDSAVYLCASSEGVSRYNEQFFGPGTRLTVL.

This clonotype has a count of ten or more. The V call is TRBV12-3 or TRBV12-4, the J call TRBJ1-1; D perhaps matches TRBD1 (5 bases). Trimming pared 5 bases from V and 1 base from J, leaving 11 bases between. This CDR3 comprises 14 residues. The chain's CDR3 is CASSEYQGNTEAFF. The CDR3 DNA reads TGTGCCAGCAGTGAGTATCAGGGGAACACTGAAGCTTTCTTT.

This clonotype appeared many times. The chain couples TRBV12-3 or TRBV12-4 to TRBJ2-2; D unresolved. V lost 0 bases and J 5 bases, leaving 13 bases between the germline ends. This CDR3 region has 16 residues. The CDR3 nucleotides read TGTGCCAGCAGTTTAGCGGTCCTCAGAACAACCGGGGAGCTGTTTTTT. It codes for CASSLAVLRTTGELFF.

The chain employs TRBV20-1 and TRBJ2-7, with 9 bases fitting TRBD1. CDR1 and CDR2 (germline): DFQATT, SNEGSKA (reference sequence). V lost 5 bases and J lost 2; bases outside the gene matches: 10. The CDR3 sequence is 15 residues long. CDR3 protein: CSAPNPGQGTYEQYF. For the CDR3, the DNA is TGCAGTGCTCCTAATCCGGGACAGGGAACCTACGAGCAGTACTTC.

The chain uses TRBV7-9 and TRBJ2-7; D is ambiguous. Trimming cost V 1 base and J 1 base, with 11 bases left between them. Germline loops: CDR1 SEHNR, CDR2 FQNEAQ (reference sequence). The CDR3 covers 15 residues. CDR3 sequence: CASSLEDRLSYEQYF. CDR3 DNA sequence: TGTGCCAGCAGCTTAGAGGATCGCTTATCCTACGAGCAGTACTTC.